One and the same sample provided the 21 T cell receptor beta chains below, sequenced in a study of early stage breast cancer tumors. Sequenced by immunoSEQ multiplex PCR; TCRdb stores in-frame clones only, minus some. The sample shows tens of thousands of clones, 70% to 85% of them seen only once. Sequencing input: blood. Every receptor here comes from a person aged 55 to 75 with breast cancer.

The table lists this clone with a count of one. The V gene is TRBV6-6, the J gene TRBJ1-2, with 7 nucleotides matching TRBD1. Germline lookup yields CDR1 MNHNY and CDR2 SVGAGI (reference sequence). With V trimmed by 7 bases and J by 4 bases, 12 bases remained unmatched. The CDR3 is made up of 15 amino acids. This CDR3 reads CASTPQGGAGYGYTF. The CDR3 DNA reads TGTGCCAGCACCCCTCAAGGGGGCGCCGGCTATGGCTACACCTTC.

The chain joins TRBV7-9 to TRBJ2-7, with D possibly TRBD1 on 6 matching bases. Germline V gives CDR1 SEHNR, CDR2 FQNEAQ (reference sequence). The CDR3 covers 15 residues. V lost 5 bases and J lost 5, with 19 bases in between. The CDR3 sequence is CASSLRDTAGDEQYF. The CDR3 DNA reads as TGTGCCAGCAGCCTACGGGACACCGCAGGCGACGAGCAGTACTTC.

This clone was seen a few times. The gene calls are TRBV18 and TRBJ1-1; no firm D call. CDR1 is KGHSH, CDR2 LQKENI, per germline. The CDR3 contains 11 residues. Between the trimmed V and J ends, which lost 6 bases and 11 bases, there was a span of 13 bases. CDR3: CASSLRSFAFF. DNA for the CDR3: TGTGCCAGCTCCCTTCGTTCCTTTGCTTTCTTT.

This chain connects TRBV28 to TRBJ1-4, with 8 bases aligning to TRBD1. In germline, CDR1 is MDHEN, CDR2 SYDVKM. The CDR3 is made up of 15 amino acids. The ends lost 5 bases at V and 7 bases at J; junction bases unmatched: 9. The CDR3 region has the DNA TGTGCCAGCAGTCAACACGGACAGGGCACTGAAAAACTGTTTTTT. Protein product: CASSQHGQGTEKLFF.

The chain is built from TRBV23-1 and TRBJ2-7; 7 bases match TRBD1. TRBV23-1 is assigned to the ORF class and has an uncertain function. The trim removed 2 bases at V and 5 bases at J, leaving 9 bases unmatched. The CDR3 has 15 residues. CDR3 sequence (DNA): TGCGCCAGCAGTCAAACCCCCGGACAGGTAAACGAGCAGTACTTC. It yields the protein CASSQTPGQVNEQYF.

This clone was observed a few times. V and J are TRBV5-4 and TRBJ1-3; no reliable D call. This CDR3 region has 14 residues. The V end was cut by 3 bases, the J end by 2 bases, with 9 bases between. The germline V gene has CDR1 SGHNT and CDR2 YYREEE (reference sequence). CDR3 nucleotides: TGTGCCAGCAGCTCCGCGAGGGCTGGAAACACCATATATTTT. The encoded protein is CASSSARAGNTIYF.

This clone occurred a few times. The chain uses TRBV2 and TRBJ1-1; possible D gene TRBD1, 5 bases. With 7 bases removed from V and 5 bases from J, the gap between germline ends came to 14 bases. The germline V gene has CDR1 SNHLY and CDR2 FYNNEI. The CDR3 contains 13 residues. The CDR3 protein is CASTEREGTEAFF. CDR3 nucleotide sequence: TGTGCCAGCACTGAGAGAGAGGGGACTGAAGCTTTCTTT.

The rearrangement uses TRBV2 and TRBJ1-3, with D possibly TRBD1 on 6 matching bases. CDR3 length: 16 residues. Germline-derived CDR1 and CDR2 are SNHLY and FYNNEI. The V and J ends lost 3 bases and 4 bases respectively, with 16 bases between them. In nucleotides, the CDR3 is TGTGCCAGCAGTGATGATTCAGGGGTTAAAGGAAACACCATATATTTT. It specifies CASSDDSGVKGNTIYF.

The genes are TRBV7-3 and TRBJ2-1; 10 nucleotides line up with TRBD2. Germline V gives CDR1 SGHTA, CDR2 FQGTGA. With 3 bases clipped from V and 6 bases from J, the junction kept 8 bases outside the gene matches. The CDR3 has 16 residues. The CDR3 spells CASSFIPSGGANEQFF. CDR3 DNA: TGTGCCAGCAGCTTTATCCCAAGCGGGGGGGCCAATGAGCAGTTCTTC.

The V and J genes are TRBV27 and TRBJ1-1, with unresolved D. Germline V lookup: CDR1 MNHEY, CDR2 SMNVEV (reference sequence). CDR3 size: 16 residues. The V and J ends lost 2 bases and 0 bases respectively, with 13 bases between them. CDR3 residues: CASSLPSRGLNTEAFF. CDR3 nucleotide sequence: TGTGCCAGCAGTTTACCTAGCCGGGGTCTGAACACTGAAGCTTTCTTT.

This clone was recorded only once. J is TRBJ2-1 and V is TRBV7-2, with D perhaps matching TRBD2 (6 bases). Per the germline V gene, CDR1 is SGHTA and CDR2 is FQGNSA. This CDR3 region has 16 residues. Trimming stripped 5 bases from V and 5 bases from J, with 19 bases between. The CDR3: CASSQRRGYEDNEQFF. CDR3 sequence (DNA): TGTGCCAGCAGCCAAAGGAGGGGCTATGAAGACAATGAGCAGTTCTTC.

The chain links TRBV6-1 to TRBJ2-7, with 7 bases matching TRBD1. Germline V gene lookup returns CDR1 MNHNS and CDR2 SASEGT. The CDR3 consists of 14 residues. Germline trimming cut 5 bases from V and 2 bases from J; bases unmatched to any gene: 6. The CDR3 bases are TGTGCCAGCAGTCAGGCAGGGGGAACCTACGAGCAGTACTTC. It translates to CASSQAGGTYEQYF.

The chain's CDR3 is CASSQVGGQRYGYTF. The DNA of the CDR3 is TGTGCCAGCAGCCAAGTCGGGGGGCAGCGCTATGGCTACACCTTC. The chain is built from TRBV4-2 and TRBJ1-2; a possible D gene is TRBD1 (6 bases). CDR1 and CDR2 (germline): LGHNA, YNFKEQ. The CDR3 runs 15 residues. With 1 base removed from V and 4 bases from J, the gap between germline ends came to 13 bases.

This sequence joins TRBV30 and TRBJ2-7; D might be TRBD1 (6 bases). Germline values: CDR1 GTSNPN, CDR2 SVGIG (reference sequence). CDR3 size: 11 residues. V lost 5 bases and J 1 base, leaving 6 bases between the germline ends. The CDR3 sequence: CAWGQSYEQYF. In DNA form, the CDR3 reads TGTGCCTGGGGACAGTCCTACGAGCAGTACTTC.

The rearrangement joins TRBV27 to TRBJ2-7; D is possibly TRBD2 (6 bases). Germline V lookup: CDR1 MNHEY, CDR2 SMNVEV (reference sequence). The CDR3 extends over 13 amino acids. With 6 bases removed from V and 6 bases from J, the gap between germline ends came to 15 bases. The CDR3 region has the DNA TGTGCCAGCAGCTCGGGACCGGGGGTCGAGCAGTACTTC. Translating it yields CASSSGPGVEQYF.

The chain joins TRBV19 to TRBJ2-1; perhaps TRBD2 as D (6 bases). The CDR3 has 14 amino acids. From germline, CDR1 is LNHDA and CDR2 SQIVND (reference sequence). Deletions cut 1 base from V and 3 bases from J, with 7 bases between. CDR3 in DNA: TGTGCCAGTAGTATAGGCGGGGACTACAATGAGCAGTTCTTC. Amino acid sequence: CASSIGGDYNEQFF.

The rearrangement links TRBV28 to TRBJ1-1; TRBD1 agrees at 9 bases. V lost 6 bases, J lost 0 bases, and 5 bases stayed unmatched. Germline CDR1 is MDHEN and CDR2 is SYDVKM. The CDR3 sequence is 15 residues long. DNA for the CDR3: TGTGCCAGCAGACGGGACAGGGTAATGAACACTGAAGCTTTCTTT. Its protein product is CASRRDRVMNTEAFF.

The chain carries TRBV30 and TRBJ1-2; D unresolved. Germline V gene lookup returns CDR1 GTSNPN and CDR2 SVGIG (reference sequence). The V end lost 1 base, the J end lost 8 bases, and 11 bases lay between the germline ends. The CDR3 runs to 12 residues. CDR3 amino acids: CAWSGGDSGYTF. The CDR3 coding sequence is TGTGCCTGGAGTGGTGGAGACTCCGGCTACACCTTC.

This clone was counted a single time. The V call is TRBV7-2, the J call TRBJ2-2; TRBD2 matches at 11 bases. The J segment lost 4 bases and the V segment lost 5 bases, leaving 6 bases of the junction unmatched. Per germline, CDR1 SGHTA and CDR2 FQGNSA. The CDR3 runs 16 residues. The CDR3 here is CASSPGGTSGTGELFF. DNA for the CDR3: TGTGCCAGCAGCCCAGGCGGGACTAGCGGCACCGGGGAGCTGTTTTTT.

The V and J genes are TRBV28 and TRBJ2-5, with unresolved D. The CDR3 has 12 amino acids. The germline V gene has CDR1 MDHEN and CDR2 SYDVKM. V gave up 5 bases and J gave up 9 bases, with 13 bases separating them. Here the CDR3 reads CASSPGPEAQYF. CDR3 DNA: TGTGCCAGCAGTCCCGGCCCTGAGGCCCAGTACTTC.

V is TRBV2 and J is TRBJ2-3, with D perhaps TRBD2 (5 bases). The germline V and J ends were trimmed by 5 bases and 0 bases, with 12 bases remaining between them. There are 15 residues in the CDR3. Germline assignment: CDR1 SNHLY and CDR2 FYNNEI. CDR3 nucleotide sequence: TGTGCCAGCAGTCGGGCGGGCTCTAGCACAGATACGCAGTATTTT. Translated, it gives CASSRAGSSTDTQYF.